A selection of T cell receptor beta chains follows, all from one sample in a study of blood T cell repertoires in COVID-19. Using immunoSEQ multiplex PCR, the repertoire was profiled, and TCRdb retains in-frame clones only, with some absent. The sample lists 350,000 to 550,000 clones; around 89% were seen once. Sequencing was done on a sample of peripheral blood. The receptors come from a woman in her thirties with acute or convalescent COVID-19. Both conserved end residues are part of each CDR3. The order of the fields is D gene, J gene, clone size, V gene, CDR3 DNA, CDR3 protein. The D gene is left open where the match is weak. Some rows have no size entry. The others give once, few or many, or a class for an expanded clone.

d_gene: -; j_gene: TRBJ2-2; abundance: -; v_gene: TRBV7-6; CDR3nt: TGTGCCAGCAGCTTCGTTCAGGACTTTTCTAACACCGGGGAGCTGTTTTTT; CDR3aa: CASSFVQDFSNTGELFF
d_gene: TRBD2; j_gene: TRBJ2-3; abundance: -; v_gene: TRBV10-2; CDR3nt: TGCGCCAGCAGATCCCTACTAGCGGGGGGGCCAAGCGCAGCAGATACGCAGTATTTT; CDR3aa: CASRSLLAGGPSAADTQYF
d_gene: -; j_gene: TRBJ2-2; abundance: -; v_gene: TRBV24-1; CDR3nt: TGTGCCACCAGTGATGCCAGGGGGAACACCGGGGAGCTGTTTTTT; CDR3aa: CATSDARGNTGELFF
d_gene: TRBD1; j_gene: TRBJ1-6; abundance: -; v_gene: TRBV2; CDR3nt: TGTGCCAGCAAAGAAACACGGACAGGCAATAATTCACCCCTCCACTTT; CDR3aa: CASKETRTGNNSPLHF
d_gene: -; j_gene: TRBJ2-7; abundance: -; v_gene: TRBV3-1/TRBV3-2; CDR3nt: TGTGCCAGCAGCCAAGATATTAGCGCCTACGAGCAGTACTTC; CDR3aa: CASSQDISAYEQYF
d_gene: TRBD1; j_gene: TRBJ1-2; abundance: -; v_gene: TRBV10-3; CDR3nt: TGTGCCATCAGTACCGGGACAGGAAGCTATGGCTACACCTTC; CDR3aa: CAISTGTGSYGYTF
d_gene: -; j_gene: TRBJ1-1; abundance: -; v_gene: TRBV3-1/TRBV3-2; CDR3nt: TGTGCCAGCACCGAGCTTGGAGGGGACACTGAAGCTTTCTTT; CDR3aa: CASTELGGDTEAFF
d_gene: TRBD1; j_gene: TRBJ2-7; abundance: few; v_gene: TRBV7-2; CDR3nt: TGTGCCAGCAGTTCCGTGACAGGGGTCGAGCACTTC; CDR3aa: CASSSVTGVEHF
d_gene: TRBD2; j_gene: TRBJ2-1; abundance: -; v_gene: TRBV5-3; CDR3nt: TGTGCCAGAAGCTGGGGTCCAGCGGGGGGGCCGATCGGCAATGAGCAGTTCTTC; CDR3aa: CARSWGPAGGPIGNEQFF
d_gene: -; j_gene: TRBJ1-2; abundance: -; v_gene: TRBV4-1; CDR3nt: TGCGCCAGCAGCCAAGGACTTCGAGGCTATGGCTACACCTTC; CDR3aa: CASSQGLRGYGYTF
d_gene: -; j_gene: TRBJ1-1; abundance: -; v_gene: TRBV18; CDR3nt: TGTGCCAGCTCTCTCACCCAGGGAGGTAACACTGAAGCTTTCTTT; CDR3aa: CASSLTQGGNTEAFF
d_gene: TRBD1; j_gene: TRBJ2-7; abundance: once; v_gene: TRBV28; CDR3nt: TGTGCCAGCAGTTCTACCGGGACAGAAAGCTACGAGCAGTACTTC; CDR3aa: CASSSTGTESYEQYF
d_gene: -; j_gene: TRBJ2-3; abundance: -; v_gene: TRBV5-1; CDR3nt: TGCGCCAGCAGCCCCGGTGGGGGCAAATTCACAGATACGCAGTATTTT; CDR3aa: CASSPGGGKFTDTQYF
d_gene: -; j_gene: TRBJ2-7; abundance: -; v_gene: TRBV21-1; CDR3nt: TGTGCCAGCAGCAAAGCTGACAGGGGGCTCGAGCAGTACTTC; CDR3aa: CASSKADRGLEQYF
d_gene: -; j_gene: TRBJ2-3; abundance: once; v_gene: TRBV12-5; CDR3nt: TGTGCTAGCTCCCCGGTCAGCACAGATACGCAGTATTTT; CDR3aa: CASSPVSTDTQYF
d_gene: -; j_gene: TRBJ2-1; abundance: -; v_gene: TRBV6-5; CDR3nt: TGTGCCAGCACCGAGAGGGATGAGCAGTTCTTC; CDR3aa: CASTERDEQFF
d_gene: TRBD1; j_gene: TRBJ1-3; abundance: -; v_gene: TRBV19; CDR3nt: TGTGCCAGTAGGACCGTACAGGGGTCTGGAAACACCATATATTTT; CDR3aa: CASRTVQGSGNTIYF
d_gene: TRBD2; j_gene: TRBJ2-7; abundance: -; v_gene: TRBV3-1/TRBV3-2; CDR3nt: TGTGCCAGCAAGCCCGGGGGGGTGGACGAGCAGTACTTC; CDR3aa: CASKPGGVDEQYF
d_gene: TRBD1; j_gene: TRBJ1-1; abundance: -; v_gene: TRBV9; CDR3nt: TGTGCCAGCAGCGGTACCGGGACAGGGGTTCCTGAAGCTTTCTTT; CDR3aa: CASSGTGTGVPEAFF
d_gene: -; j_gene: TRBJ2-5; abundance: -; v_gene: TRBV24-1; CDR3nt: TGTGCCACCAGTGATTCCCACGTAGCGGACCAAGAGACCCAGTACTTC; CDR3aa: CATSDSHVADQETQYF
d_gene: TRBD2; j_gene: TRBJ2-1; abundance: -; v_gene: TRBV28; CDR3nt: TGTGCCAGCAGTGGGGGGGGGACGATCAATGAGCAGTTCTTC; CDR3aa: CASSGGGTINEQFF
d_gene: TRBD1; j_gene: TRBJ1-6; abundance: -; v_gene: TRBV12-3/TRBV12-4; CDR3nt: TGTGCCAGCAGTTTAGAAGGGGGCCCCCTCCACTTT; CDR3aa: CASSLEGGPLHF
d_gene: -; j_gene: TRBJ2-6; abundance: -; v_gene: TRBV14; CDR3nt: TGTGCCAGCAGCCAATACAGGGTTGCTGGGGCCAACGTCCTGACTTTC; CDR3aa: CASSQYRVAGANVLTF
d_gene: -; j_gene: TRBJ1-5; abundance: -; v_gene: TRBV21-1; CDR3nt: TGTGCCAGCAGCAAAGTGAGGACAGGGATCAATCAGCCCCAGCATTTT; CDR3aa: CASSKVRTGINQPQHF
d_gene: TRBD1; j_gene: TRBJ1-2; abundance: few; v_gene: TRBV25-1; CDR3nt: TGTGCCAGCGGGACAGGGTATGGCTACACCTTC; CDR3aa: CASGTGYGYTF
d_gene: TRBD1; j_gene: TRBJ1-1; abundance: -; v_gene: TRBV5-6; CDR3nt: TGTGCCAGCAGCTTATACGACAGGGAGAACACTGAAGCTTTCTTT; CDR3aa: CASSLYDRENTEAFF
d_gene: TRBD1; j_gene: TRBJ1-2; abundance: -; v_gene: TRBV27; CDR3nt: TGTGCCAGCAGTTTTTACTCGGAGACAGGGAGGGGCTACACCTTC; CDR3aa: CASSFYSETGRGYTF
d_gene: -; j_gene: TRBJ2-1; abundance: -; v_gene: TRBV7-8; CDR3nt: TGTGCCAGCAGCCTCGAGAGGGCATTTCAGTTCTTC; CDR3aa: CASSLERAFQFF
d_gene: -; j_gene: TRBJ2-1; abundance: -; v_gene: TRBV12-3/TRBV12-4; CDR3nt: TGTGCCTCCCGAGCCTACAATGAGCAGTTCTTC; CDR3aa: CASRAYNEQFF
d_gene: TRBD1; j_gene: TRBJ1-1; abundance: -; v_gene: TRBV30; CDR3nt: TGTGCCTGGAGTTCGGGGAACAGGGGTCTAAAGGGAGCTTTCTTT; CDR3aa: CAWSSGNRGLKGAFF
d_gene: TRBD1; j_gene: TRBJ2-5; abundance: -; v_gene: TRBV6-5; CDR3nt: TGTGCCAGCAGTTCCTCGGACAGGGATAGGGAGACCCAGTACTTC; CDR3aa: CASSSSDRDRETQYF
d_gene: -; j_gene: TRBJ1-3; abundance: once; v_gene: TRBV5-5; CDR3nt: TGTGCCAGCAGCCTGGGACTCCTTTCACCTGGAAACACCATATATTTT; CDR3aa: CASSLGLLSPGNTIYF
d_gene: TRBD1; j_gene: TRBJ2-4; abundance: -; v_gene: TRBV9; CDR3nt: TGTGCCAGCAGCGTAGGGGCAGGGGGCGCTAGCATTCAGTACTTC; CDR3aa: CASSVGAGGASIQYF
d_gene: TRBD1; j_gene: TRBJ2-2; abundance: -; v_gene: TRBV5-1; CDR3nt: TGCGCCAGCAGCTTACGATCCGGGACAGCCTATTCCACCGGGGAGCTGTTTTTT; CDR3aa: CASSLRSGTAYSTGELFF
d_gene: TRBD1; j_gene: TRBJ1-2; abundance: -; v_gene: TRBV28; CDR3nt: TGTGCCAGCAGCATTGACAGGGTTGGCTACACCTTC; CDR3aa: CASSIDRVGYTF
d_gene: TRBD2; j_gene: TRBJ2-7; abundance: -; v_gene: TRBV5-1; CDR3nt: TGCGCCAGCAGCGCCACTAGCGGGGGCCTTTACGAGCAGTACTTC; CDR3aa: CASSATSGGLYEQYF
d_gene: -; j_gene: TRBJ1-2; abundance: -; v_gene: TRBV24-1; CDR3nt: TGTGCCACCAGTGACCCATACTCAGGGGTGGAGGGCTACACCTTC; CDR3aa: CATSDPYSGVEGYTF
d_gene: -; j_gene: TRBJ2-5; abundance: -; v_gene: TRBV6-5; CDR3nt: TGTGCCAGCAGTTACTCTTATTCAAGGGGGCAAGAGACCCAGTACTTC; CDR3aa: CASSYSYSRGQETQYF
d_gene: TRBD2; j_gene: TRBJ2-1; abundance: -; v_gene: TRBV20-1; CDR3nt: TGCAGTGCTAGTAGTGTAGCGGGGTACAATGAGCAGTTCTTC; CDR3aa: CSASSVAGYNEQFF
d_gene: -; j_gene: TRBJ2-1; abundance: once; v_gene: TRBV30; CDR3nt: TGTGCCTGGAGTCAAGTTAGGGGGTTCTATTCCTACAATGAGCAGTTCTTC; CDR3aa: CAWSQVRGFYSYNEQFF
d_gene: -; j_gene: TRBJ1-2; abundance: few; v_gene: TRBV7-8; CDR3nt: TGTGCCAGCAGCTTAGGTCCGGGGAGCTATGGCTACACCTTC; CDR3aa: CASSLGPGSYGYTF
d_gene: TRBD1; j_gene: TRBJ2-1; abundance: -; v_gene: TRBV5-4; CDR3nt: TGTGCCAGCAGCTTGGGACAGGGGGCCTACAATGAGCAGTTCTTC; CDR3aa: CASSLGQGAYNEQFF
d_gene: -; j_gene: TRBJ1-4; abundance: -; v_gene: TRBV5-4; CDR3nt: TGTGCCAGCAGCTTGGTTGTAGGGGGGGGGCCGAGTGAAAAACTGTTTTTT; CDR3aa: CASSLVVGGGPSEKLFF
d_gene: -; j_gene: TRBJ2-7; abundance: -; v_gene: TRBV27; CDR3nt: TGTGCCAGCAGTCCCCGGTTTGGGGGGTCCTACGAGCAGTACTTC; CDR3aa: CASSPRFGGSYEQYF
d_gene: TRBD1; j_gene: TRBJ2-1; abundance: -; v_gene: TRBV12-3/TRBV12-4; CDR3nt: TGTGCCAGCAGTACAGGGGACAATGAGCAGTTCTTC; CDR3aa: CASSTGDNEQFF
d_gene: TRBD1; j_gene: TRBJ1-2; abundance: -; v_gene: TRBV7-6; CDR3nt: TGTGCCAGCAGCTTAGCCACAGGGGATGGCTACACCTTC; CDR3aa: CASSLATGDGYTF
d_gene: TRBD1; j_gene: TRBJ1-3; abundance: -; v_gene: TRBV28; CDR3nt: TGTGCCGCCAGGGGGGCTGGAAACACCATATATTTT; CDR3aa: CAARGAGNTIYF
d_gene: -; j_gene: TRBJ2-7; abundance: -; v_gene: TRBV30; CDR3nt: TGTGCCTGGAGTTCCGGTTCCGAGCAGTACTTC; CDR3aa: CAWSSGSEQYF
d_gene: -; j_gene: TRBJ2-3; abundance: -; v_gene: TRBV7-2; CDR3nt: TGTGCCAGCAGCTCAGACCTTCGCGGGACAGATACGCAGTATTTT; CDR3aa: CASSSDLRGTDTQYF
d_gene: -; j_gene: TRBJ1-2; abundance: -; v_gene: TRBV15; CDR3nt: TGTGCCACCAGCAGTTTTACCGCAGGGTACGACTATGGCTACACCTTC; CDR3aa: CATSSFTAGYDYGYTF
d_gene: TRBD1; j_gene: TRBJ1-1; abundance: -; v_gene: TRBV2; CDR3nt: TGTGCCAGCAGCGTAGACAGGGGGGCTTTCTTT; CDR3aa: CASSVDRGAFF
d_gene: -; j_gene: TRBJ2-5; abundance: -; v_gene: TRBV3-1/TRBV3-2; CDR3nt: TGTGCCAGCAGCCAAAAGAGGGGGGGAGAGACCCAGTACTTC; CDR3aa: CASSQKRGGETQYF
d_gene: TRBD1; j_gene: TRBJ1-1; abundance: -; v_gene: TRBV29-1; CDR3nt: TGCAGCGTGAGACAGGGTGGGAGCACTGAAGCTTTCTTT; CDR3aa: CSVRQGGSTEAFF
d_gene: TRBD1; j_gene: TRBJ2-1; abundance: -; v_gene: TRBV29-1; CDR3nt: TGCAGCGTGGGACAGGGATCCTACAATGAGCAGTTCTTC; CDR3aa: CSVGQGSYNEQFF
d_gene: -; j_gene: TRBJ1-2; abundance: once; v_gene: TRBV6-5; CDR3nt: TGTGCCAGTGCGAAGCGCGGGTTTTATGGCTACACCTTC; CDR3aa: CASAKRGFYGYTF
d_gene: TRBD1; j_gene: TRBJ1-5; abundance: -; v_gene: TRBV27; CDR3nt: TGTGCCAGCAGCTCCCGACAGGGGAATCAGCCCCAGCATTTT; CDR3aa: CASSSRQGNQPQHF
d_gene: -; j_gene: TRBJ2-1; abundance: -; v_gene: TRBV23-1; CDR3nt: TGCGCCAGGATGGGGGGACAGCTTTACAATGAGCAGTTCTTC; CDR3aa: CARMGGQLYNEQFF